This section outlines one T cell receptor beta chain sequence together with its context. What it binds is unknown. Data came from immunoSEQ multiplex PCR; TCRdb stores just in-frame clones and leaves some out. The sample records roughly 90,000 clones, 88% being singletons. V shed 3 bases, J shed 1 base, and the junction held 10 bases outside the gene matches. Germline CDR1 is LGHNA and CDR2 is YSLEER. The CDR3 runs 18 residues. The data are from a study of graft-versus-host responses after intestinal transplantation. Study at large: As for transplant type, recipients had multivisceral, liver-intestinal, or isolated intestinal grafts. Each patient got anti-thymocyte globulin induction, then tacrolimus and steroids for roughly 3 years.

Findings and limits, study-wide: In patients with graft-donor T cell macrochimerism, allograft graft-versus-host to host-versus-graft clonal ratios were high.

This clonotype originated in a human donor who was the organ donor for an intestinal transplant. The genes are TRBV4-3 and TRBJ2-1; 9 bases align to TRBD2. Sequenced material: unstimulated CD4+ T cells sorted from spleen or lymph node cells, taken before transplant. The CDR3 here is CASSQGYSGSGSYNEQFF. CDR3 in DNA: TGCGCCAGCAGCCAGGGATATAGCGGGAGTGGGTCCTACAATGAGCAGTTCTTC.